The 10 T cell receptor beta chains given below trace back to one sample, sequenced in a study of cytomegalovirus exposure and HLA in healthy donors. Vbeta (60) and Jbeta (13) primers were used in the PCR. Measured with immunoSEQ multiplex PCR; TCRdb has only the in-frame clones, and not every one. Found here are roughly 43,000 clones, around two thirds of them singletons; the top ten hold roughly 8.9%. Material: PBMCs. Receptor source: a human donor in good health.

V and J are TRBV30 and TRBJ2-7, with 7 bases that match TRBD1. J gave up 0 bases and V 4 bases, and 9 bases lay outside the gene matches. The CDR3 spans 15 residues. Germline-derived CDR1 and CDR2 are GTSNPN and SVGIG (reference sequence). The CDR3 reads CAWISGTESSYEQYF. The CDR3 nucleotides are TGTGCCTGGATTTCAGGGACAGAAAGCTCCTACGAGCAGTACTTC.

About this clone: Relative to the germline gene, one junction end is altered; a read error may explain this. The same CDR3 also results from other DNA sequences found in this sample. The V gene is TRBV7-8, the J gene TRBJ2-7; D unresolved. Germline V gene sequence: CDR1 SGHVS, CDR2 FQNEAQ. The CDR3 runs 14 residues. CDR3 DNA sequence: TGCGCCAGCAGCTCCGCCCGGCGGTCGTACGAGCAGTACTTC. Translated: CASSSARRSYEQYF.

V usage is TRBV7-8 and J usage is TRBJ2-5; D ambiguous. The CDR3 runs 15 residues. Germline V lookup: CDR1 SGHVS, CDR2 FQNEAQ. Trimming removed 1 base from V and 0 bases from J, with 9 bases in between. This CDR3 reads CASSLGRQNQETQYF. DNA for the CDR3: TGTGCCAGCAGCTTAGGCCGTCAGAACCAAGAGACCCAGTACTTC.

There are a few counts of this clone. The chain has TRBV2 and TRBJ1-4; 7 nucleotides match TRBD1. Germline V gene data show CDR1 as SNHLY and CDR2 as FYNNEI. The length of the CDR3 is 16 residues. V trimming: 5 bases; J trimming: 7 bases; junction bases outside the gene matches: 13. The CDR3 sequence: CASSPFNRGGPEKLFF. Written as DNA, the CDR3 is TGTGCCAGCAGTCCCTTCAACAGGGGTGGCCCTGAAAAACTGTTTTTT.

The CDR3 DNA reads TGTGCCAGCAGCTTAGGGACAGTGAGCTCCTATAATTCACCCCTCCACTTT. Translated: CASSLGTVSSYNSPLHF. The rearrangement links TRBV7-2 to TRBJ1-6; D might be TRBD1 (6 bases). CDR3 length: 17 residues. With 1 base removed from V and 0 bases from J, the gap between germline ends came to 10 bases. The germline CDR1 and CDR2 sequences are SGHTA and FQGNSA.

This clone was seen more than once but under ten times. The chain uses TRBV7-2 and TRBJ1-2; D may be TRBD1 (6 bases). Germline V gene sequence: CDR1 SGHTA, CDR2 FQGNSA. Trimming removed 2 bases at V and 2 bases at J, with 12 bases between. The CDR3 runs 15 residues. The CDR3 region is CASSLSGGKNYGYTF. The CDR3, as DNA: TGTGCCAGCAGCTTATCGGGGGGCAAGAACTATGGCTACACCTTC. The variable domain in full, completed from reference TRBV7-2 and TRBJ1-2, reads GAGVSQSPSNKVTEKGKDVELRCDPISGHTALYWYRQSLGQGLEFLIYFQGNSAPDKSGLPSDRFSAERTGGSVSTLTIQRTQQEDSAVYLCASSLSGGKNYGYTFGSGTRLTVV.

This chain connects TRBV28 to TRBJ2-7, with 7 bases lining up with TRBD1. This CDR3 has 15 amino acids. The V and J ends lost 6 bases and 3 bases, in that order; junction bases with no gene match: 11. Per germline, CDR1 MDHEN and CDR2 SYDVKM. This CDR3 reads CASSSTGALFYEQYF. CDR3 DNA sequence: TGTGCCAGCAGCTCTACAGGGGCCCTCTTCTACGAGCAGTACTTC. The complete variable domain, with remaining parts taken from reference TRBV28 and TRBJ2-7, reads DVKVTQSSRYLVKRTGEKVFLECVQDMDHENMFWYRQDPGLGLRLIYFSYDVKMKEKGDIPEGYSVSREKKERFSLILESASTNQTSMYLCASSSTGALFYEQYFGPGTRLTVT.

CDR3 sequence reads: CSVETGGSGANVLTF. The CDR3 DNA follows: TGCAGCGTTGAGACAGGGGGCTCTGGGGCCAACGTCCTGACTTTC. The V and J genes are TRBV29-1 and TRBJ2-6; 9 nucleotides match TRBD1. Germline values: CDR1 SQVTM, CDR2 ANQGSEA. The CDR3 loop spans 15 amino acids. The J segment lost 0 bases and the V segment lost 3 bases, leaving 0 bases of the junction unmatched. The complete variable domain, with remaining parts taken from reference TRBV29-1 and TRBJ2-6, reads SAVISQKPSRDICQRGTSLTIQCQVDSQVTMMFWYRQQPGQSLTLIATANQGSEATYESGFVIDKFPISRPNLTFSTLTVSNMSPEDSSIYLCSVETGGSGANVLTFGAGSRLTVL.

This chain connects TRBV5-5 to TRBJ1-2; TRBD1 agrees at 7 bases. With 4 bases clipped from V and 7 bases from J, the junction kept 7 bases outside the gene matches. There are 13 residues in the CDR3. Germline CDR1 is SGHKS and CDR2 is YYEKEE (reference sequence). This CDR3 is CASSLGQTVGYTF. DNA of the CDR3: TGTGCCAGCAGCCTGGGACAGACAGTTGGCTACACCTTC.

This clone has a handful of counts. V usage is TRBV11-2 and J usage is TRBJ2-3; D perhaps matches TRBD2 (7 bases). This CDR3 region has 19 residues. Germline CDR1 SGHAT, CDR2 FQNNGV. V was cut by 6 bases and J by 7 bases, with 32 bases left in between. The CDR3 DNA follows: TGTGCCAGCAGACCTAACAGGGCTCTTCAGCGGGGTGAGGTTTATACGCAGTATTTT. Its translation: CASRPNRALQRGEVYTQYF.